This T cell receptor beta chain appears in the sequencing data of a study of shared clonotypes between healthy human individuals. General study results and limits: How much donors shared clonotypes was expected to be affected by sequencing depth.

Using 200 ng DNA, tens of thousands of T cell genomes, the sorted-subset replicate PCRs were run. Assay used: immunoSEQ multiplex PCR; TCRdb lists only in-frame clones, some missing. The sample records 550,000 to 750,000 clones, about 95% being singletons. Note on this clone: Its antigen remains unidentified.

There are 15 residues in the CDR3. Germline values: CDR1 MGHRA, CDR2 YSYEKL. With V trimmed by 1 base and J by 0 bases, 1 base remained unmatched. CD45RO-negative, CCR7-selected cells formed the naive CD8 fraction, which excluded terminally differentiated effector memory CD45RA+ cells. This clonotype was obtained from a woman in her thirties in good health. Material: naive CD8+ T cells sorted from blood. The genes are TRBV4-1 and TRBJ2-3, with 7 nucleotides matching TRBD2. CDR3: CASSQVRESTDTQYF. CDR3 in DNA: TGCGCCAGCAGCCAAGTGCGGGAGAGCACAGATACGCAGTATTTT.